The rows below give T cell receptor beta chains drawn from one sample of a study of Graves' ophthalmopathy and Graves' hyperthyroidism. TCRdb fed the multiplex PCR reads into MiXCR, producing one record per CDR3 protein. This table holds 1 million to 1.3 million distinct CDR3 sequences, 35% to 40% found once. The sample taken for sequencing was peripheral blood or thyroid tissue (not recorded which). The source is an adult man with Graves' hyperthyroidism. Each CDR3 is given with its conserved first and last residue. The order of the fields is V gene, D gene, J gene, clone size, CDR3 DNA, CDR3 protein. A D gene is named only where the DNA matches it firmly. Part of the rows lack a size; the others show once, few, many or a class for expanded clones.

V gene: TRBV28
D gene: -
J gene: TRBJ2-7
clone size: few
CDR3 DNA: TGTGCCAGCGGTGAGAACTACGAGCAGTACTTC
CDR3 protein: CASGENYEQYF

V gene: TRBV20-1
D gene: -
J gene: TRBJ2-2
clone size: -
CDR3 DNA: TGCAGTGCTAATAGCGGACGCGCGAACACCGGGGAGCTGTTTTTT
CDR3 protein: CSANSGRANTGELFF

V gene: TRBV5-8
D gene: TRBD1
J gene: TRBJ2-7
clone size: -
CDR3 DNA: TGTGCCAACGGACAGGGTAGCCCCTCCTACGAGCAGTACTTC
CDR3 protein: CANGQGSPSYEQYF

V gene: TRBV6-5
D gene: -
J gene: TRBJ2-7
clone size: -
CDR3 DNA: TGTGCCAGCAGTTACTCGATCCAGGACGAGCAGTACTTC
CDR3 protein: CASSYSIQDEQYF

V gene: TRBV2
D gene: -
J gene: TRBJ2-5
clone size: -
CDR3 DNA: TGTGCCAGCAGTGAAGGGCAGGGCGGATTGAGGGAGACCCAGTACTTC
CDR3 protein: CASSEGQGGLRETQYF

V gene: TRBV9
D gene: -
J gene: TRBJ1-6
clone size: many
CDR3 DNA: TGTGCCAGAGTGCCCAAAGTCCTTGAACCACCCCTCCACTTT
CDR3 protein: CARVPKVLEPPLHF

V gene: TRBV15
D gene: -
J gene: TRBJ2-7
clone size: many
CDR3 DNA: TGTGCCACCAGCAGAGATATAGGAAAGCAGTACTTC
CDR3 protein: CATSRDIGKQYF

V gene: TRBV7-2
D gene: -
J gene: TRBJ1-2
clone size: -
CDR3 DNA: TGTGCCTCCACCAGAAGCTCTAACTATGGCTACACCTTC
CDR3 protein: CASTRSSNYGYTF

V gene: TRBV5-1
D gene: TRBD1
J gene: TRBJ1-4
clone size: many
CDR3 DNA: TGCGCCAGCAGCTTGGAATCGGTGGGACAGGATAATGAAAAACTGTTTTTT
CDR3 protein: CASSLESVGQDNEKLFF

V gene: TRBV15
D gene: -
J gene: TRBJ2-2
clone size: -
CDR3 DNA: TGTGCCGCTCGGGAGATCCGACTTATTAACACCGGGGAGCTGTTTTTT
CDR3 protein: CAAREIRLINTGELFF

V gene: TRBV7-9
D gene: -
J gene: TRBJ2-7
clone size: -
CDR3 DNA: TGTGCCAGCAGCTTAGATCGGGTCCGGAACTACGAGCAGTACTTC
CDR3 protein: CASSLDRVRNYEQYF

V gene: TRBV29-1
D gene: -
J gene: TRBJ1-1
clone size: -
CDR3 DNA: TGCAGCGTTACAAATGATTGGTACAATGAGCAGTTCTTT
CDR3 protein: CSVTNDWYNEQFF

V gene: TRBV20-1
D gene: TRBD2
J gene: TRBJ2-7
clone size: once
CDR3 DNA: TGCAGTGCTAGAGACCCCACTAGCGGGAGCTACGAGCAGTACTTC
CDR3 protein: CSARDPTSGSYEQYF

V gene: TRBV7-9
D gene: -
J gene: TRBJ1-6
clone size: many
CDR3 DNA: TGTGCCAGCAGCCTTTCACGCGGTCTGGGTTCACCCCTCCACTTT
CDR3 protein: CASSLSRGLGSPLHF

V gene: TRBV20-1
D gene: -
J gene: TRBJ2-7
clone size: -
CDR3 DNA: TGCAGTGCTAGTCTCCAGGGCACCTACGAGCAGTACTTC
CDR3 protein: CSASLQGTYEQYF

V gene: TRBV7-3
D gene: -
J gene: TRBJ1-1
clone size: many
CDR3 DNA: TGTGCCAGCAGCTTAACAGGGGAGGGAGGCACTGAAGCTTTCTTT
CDR3 protein: CASSLTGEGGTEAFF

V gene: TRBV19
D gene: TRBD1
J gene: TRBJ2-7
clone size: many
CDR3 DNA: TGTGCCAGTGGGGACAGCCCCTACGAGCAGTACTTC
CDR3 protein: CASGDSPYEQYF

V gene: TRBV19
D gene: -
J gene: TRBJ2-7
clone size: -
CDR3 DNA: TGTGCCAGTAGTATTGAACTACCCTACGAGCAGTACTTC
CDR3 protein: CASSIELPYEQYF

V gene: TRBV10-3
D gene: -
J gene: TRBJ2-7
clone size: -
CDR3 DNA: TGTGCCACCGCGGTTGGGGACGAGCAGTACTTC
CDR3 protein: CATAVGDEQYF

V gene: TRBV2
D gene: -
J gene: TRBJ2-7
clone size: many
CDR3 DNA: TGTGCCAGCAAGAAGGACAGACTGACCTCCTACGAGCAGTACTTC
CDR3 protein: CASKKDRLTSYEQYF

V gene: TRBV29-1
D gene: -
J gene: TRBJ2-7
clone size: -
CDR3 DNA: TGCAGCGGAAGCAACGAGCAGTACTTC
CDR3 protein: CSGSNEQYF

V gene: TRBV5-7
D gene: -
J gene: TRBJ2-7
clone size: -
CDR3 DNA: TGTGCCAGCAGGGTGCGGCGCTACGGCGAGCAGTACTTC
CDR3 protein: CASRVRRYGEQYF

V gene: TRBV10-3
D gene: -
J gene: TRBJ2-7
clone size: few
CDR3 DNA: TGTGCCAGCGGCAGGAGCACCTACGAGCAGTACTTC
CDR3 protein: CASGRSTYEQYF

V gene: TRBV7-2
D gene: -
J gene: TRBJ2-2
clone size: -
CDR3 DNA: TGTGCCAGCAGCTTATTAGGAAGTCACACCGGGGAGCTGTTTTTT
CDR3 protein: CASSLLGSHTGELFF

V gene: TRBV4-1
D gene: -
J gene: TRBJ2-7
clone size: -
CDR3 DNA: TGCGCCAGCAGCCAAACAACTATCGACTACGAGCAGTACTTC
CDR3 protein: CASSQTTIDYEQYF

V gene: TRBV20-1
D gene: TRBD1
J gene: TRBJ2-5
clone size: few
CDR3 DNA: TGCAGTGCTTCCCCCGTTGACAGGGAGCCAGAGACCCAGTACTTC
CDR3 protein: CSASPVDREPETQYF

V gene: TRBV7-9
D gene: -
J gene: TRBJ1-2
clone size: many
CDR3 DNA: TGTGCCAGCAGGGGACAAGTCTTTTATGGCTACACCTTC
CDR3 protein: CASRGQVFYGYTF

V gene: TRBV9
D gene: -
J gene: TRBJ1-2
clone size: -
CDR3 DNA: TGTGCCAGCAGCGTTCCTTGGCACAACTATGGCTACACCTTC
CDR3 protein: CASSVPWHNYGYTF

V gene: TRBV5-4
D gene: TRBD2
J gene: TRBJ2-5
clone size: few
CDR3 DNA: TGTGCCAGCAGCTTTGGACTAGGTCGTGGAGAGACCCAGTACTTC
CDR3 protein: CASSFGLGRGETQYF

V gene: TRBV4-3
D gene: -
J gene: TRBJ1-5
clone size: -
CDR3 DNA: TGCGCCAGCAGCCGACTGTCTAGCGGGGCTGGCAATCAGCCCCAGCATTTT
CDR3 protein: CASSRLSSGAGNQPQHF

V gene: TRBV29-1
D gene: -
J gene: TRBJ2-2
clone size: many
CDR3 DNA: TGCAGCGTTGGGACAGAACTCACCGGGGAGCTGTTTTTT
CDR3 protein: CSVGTELTGELFF

V gene: TRBV7-9
D gene: -
J gene: TRBJ2-2
clone size: many
CDR3 DNA: TGTGCCAGCACCCAAATCGGCGGGAACCCGAACACCGGGGAGCTGTTTTTT
CDR3 protein: CASTQIGGNPNTGELFF

V gene: TRBV12-3/TRBV12-4
D gene: -
J gene: TRBJ2-5
clone size: many
CDR3 DNA: TGTGCCAGCAGCCCAAACCCGGAGGGAGAGACCCAGTACTTC
CDR3 protein: CASSPNPEGETQYF

V gene: TRBV20-1
D gene: -
J gene: TRBJ1-1
clone size: many
CDR3 DNA: TGCAGTGCTAGAGGGCCCCTTGAGACTGAAGCTTTCTTT
CDR3 protein: CSARGPLETEAFF